This TCR beta chain was captured by sequencing in a study of blood T cell repertoires in COVID-19. Overall study: The United States, Italy and Spain were the sources of the acute and convalescent COVID-19 samples. The analysed material was cDNA or gDNA that came from T cells, B-cell-depleted T cells, or PBMCs.

CDR1 and CDR2 (germline): KGHSH, LQKENI. The germline V and J ends were trimmed by 2 bases and 8 bases, with 15 bases remaining between them. This CDR3 is 14 amino acids long. While infection was still active, Seattle patients were enrolled and then followed longitudinally. TCRdb keeps only in-frame clones here, not all; method: immunoSEQ multiplex PCR. The data show just under 350,000 clones, around 87% seen once. The chain joins TRBV18 to TRBJ1-1; possibly TRBD1 for D (5 bases). The clonotype comes from a woman aged 50 to 65 with COVID-19, enrolled during active disease. The sample comprised peripheral blood. CDR3 in DNA: TGTGCCAGCTCACCAATTGTAGGGGACTTGGAAGCTTTCTTT. It is translated as CASSPIVGDLEAFF.